What follows is one T cell receptor beta chain and its context. This sample is part of a study of control samples from healthy donors and cancer patients. The CDR3 is 15 amino acids. The V end was cut by 2 bases, the J end by 9 bases, with 20 bases between. Germline values: CDR1 SQVTM, CDR2 ANQGSEA. Only in-frame clones appear in the TCRdb table, and some are missing; sequencing was by immunoSEQ multiplex PCR. The data contain 150,000 to 200,000 clones, 96% of them singletons. Sequenced sample: blood. The V and J genes are TRBV29-1 and TRBJ2-1; possibly TRBD2 for D (5 bases). This TCR came from a woman younger than 45 in good health. Here the CDR3 reads CSVETVAGFGVEQFF. The DNA of the CDR3 is TGCAGCGTTGAAACAGTCGCTGGATTCGGGGTTGAGCAGTTCTTC.